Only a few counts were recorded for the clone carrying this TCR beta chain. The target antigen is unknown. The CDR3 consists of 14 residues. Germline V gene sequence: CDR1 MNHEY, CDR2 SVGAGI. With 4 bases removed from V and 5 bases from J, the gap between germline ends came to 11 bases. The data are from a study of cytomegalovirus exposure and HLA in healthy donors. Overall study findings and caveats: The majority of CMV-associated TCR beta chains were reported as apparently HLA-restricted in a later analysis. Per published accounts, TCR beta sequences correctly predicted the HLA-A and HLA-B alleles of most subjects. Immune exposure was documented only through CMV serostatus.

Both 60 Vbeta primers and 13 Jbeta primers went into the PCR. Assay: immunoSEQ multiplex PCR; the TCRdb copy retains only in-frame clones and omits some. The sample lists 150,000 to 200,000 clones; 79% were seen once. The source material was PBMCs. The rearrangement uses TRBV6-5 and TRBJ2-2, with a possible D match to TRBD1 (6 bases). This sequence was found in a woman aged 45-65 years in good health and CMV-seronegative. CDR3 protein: CASSLQGWTGELFF. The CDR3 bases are TGTGCCAGCAGTTTACAGGGTTGGACCGGGGAGCTGTTTTTT.